This TCR beta chain was captured in a study of T cell repertoires in cytomegalovirus infection. One entry per CDR3 protein results from TCRdb running MiXCR on the reads. Among under 250,000 distinct CDR3 sequences listed, around 6.2% were seen once. The germline V gene encodes CDR1 MDHEN and CDR2 SYDVKM. With 6 bases removed from V and 1 base from J, the gap between germline ends came to 9 bases. The CDR3 length is 14 residues. This clonotype showed up many times. Sequenced input: PBMCs. The receptor was isolated from a human donor in good health (CMV status not recorded). Some clones in this sample may be carry-over from other donors' samples. The V gene is TRBV28, the J gene TRBJ2-2; weak D call: TRBD2 (6 bases). The CDR3 DNA is TGTGCCAGCAGGCGGCGGGGGAACACCGGGGAGCTGTTTTTT. It codes for CASRRRGNTGELFF.